This paragraph covers one TCR beta chain sequence. The CDR3 is 14 residues long. The ends were cut back, 4 bases at V and 3 bases at J, with 10 bases in the middle. Next came a second PCR, run for about 6 to 12 cycles, which used a sample-barcoded 5' primer along with a J-beta primer mix. TCRdb re-called the 5' RACE reads with MiXCR, one entry per CDR3 protein. The data contain about 900,000 distinct CDR3 sequences, roughly 50% of them seen just once; the ten biggest clones take up roughly 13%. The sample comes from a study of blood T cells in healthy people across ages. Source material: blood. The rearrangement links TRBV12-3 or TRBV12-4 to TRBJ1-5; TRBD1 is a possible D gene (6 bases). The source is a man aged 30-40 years in good health. CDR3 sequence: CASSSRQANQPQHF. The CDR3 nucleotides read TGTGCCAGCAGTTCCCGACAGGCCAATCAGCCCCAGCATTTT.